The source of this TCR beta chain is a study of shared clonotypes between healthy human individuals. Overall study findings and caveats: In a handful of donors, around 4.8% of naive CD4 clonotypes appeared in common.

To note about this clone: The antigen remains undetermined.

Method: immunoSEQ multiplex PCR; TCRdb's copy keeps in-frame clones and lacks some. The sample carries 1 million to 1.3 million clones, 75% to 80% recorded once. The CDR3 totals 16 residues. The germline V gene has CDR1 SGHRS and CDR2 YFSETQ. Trimming stripped 4 bases from V and 3 bases from J, with 19 bases between. Sequencing used memory CD4+ T cells from PBMCs. Sample subset: CD45RA-negative fraction. This TCR was sampled from a man aged 18 to 30 in good health. Some clones in this sample may be carry-over from other donors' samples. The chain couples TRBV5-1 to TRBJ1-2; TRBD1 is a possible D gene (6 bases). The CDR3 is CASSKHLQGGDYGYTF. CDR3 DNA sequence: TGCGCCAGCAGCAAACATCTACAGGGAGGAGACTATGGCTACACCTTC.